This T cell receptor beta chain is from a study of blood T cell repertoires in COVID-19. Study context: Sites across the United States, Italy and Spain contributed samples from acute and convalescent COVID-19.

This clone was counted once. Per the original data handling: Nucleated cell counts were estimated from reference gene primer amplification. The table came from immunoSEQ multiplex PCR; TCRdb's copy has only in-frame clones and leaves some out. V, J and clone size reflect that table, while D and trimming were determined from the DNA. The sample lists about 220,000 clones; around four fifths were seen once. Looked up from germline, CDR1 is SQVTM and CDR2 is ANQGSEA. V was shortened by 1 base and J by 6 bases, with 25 bases between the two germline ends. The CDR3 length is 18 residues. One Seattle source followed patients from active infection through their disease course.

This chain connects TRBV29-1 to TRBJ2-4; possible D gene TRBD1, 6 bases. The sequence was obtained from a woman aged 80 or older with COVID-19, enrolled during active disease. The source material was peripheral blood. CDR3 sequence: CSVEVGRPTGSLGNIQYF. CDR3 coding DNA: TGCAGCGTTGAAGTGGGAAGACCGACAGGTAGCCTTGGAAACATTCAGTACTTC.